This T cell receptor (beta chain) was sequenced during a study of T cells after yellow fever vaccination. Study background: Fractions of low cell number were prepared using SMART-Seq v4 Ultra Low Input. Regarding the study as a whole: Weaker in magnitude, the secondary response showed a faster peak on day 5 versus 15. Contamination of FACS-sorted repertoires by abundant clonotypes from the bulk population could occur.

This clonotype came up many times. Its antigen is currently unknown. TCRdb reprocessed the 5' RACE reads via MiXCR and lists one record per CDR3 protein. This table holds about 630,000 distinct CDR3 sequences, 10% to 15% found once. Germline assignment: CDR1 DFQATT and CDR2 SNEGSKA (reference sequence). The V gene end was trimmed by 5 bases and the J gene end by 5 bases; junction bases not matched to a gene: 11. The CDR3 contains 14 residues. This rearrangement joins TRBV20-1 to TRBJ1-1; 7 bases fit TRBD1. The source material was PBMCs, sampled on the day of the yellow fever booster vaccination. The sequence was collected from a man aged 25-45 years who received the YFV17D yellow fever vaccine. The DNA of the CDR3 is TGCAGTGCTCCTCTTGTAGGGGGCTTTACTGAAGCTTTCTTT. Translation gives CSAPLVGGFTEAFF.